These 19 T cell receptor beta chains share one sample of origin, sequenced in a study of Ad26.COV2.S vaccination and SARS-CoV-2 variants. Here immunoSEQ multiplex PCR was the method, and the copy in TCRdb shows in-frame clones only, minus some. Of about 680,000 clones detected, roughly 90% appear once; the ten largest clones hold about 1.5%. The treatment denotes: 15 to 20 received Ad26.COV2.S at low or high dose, single or two shots; about 5 received placebo; per-sample allocation not given. The samples were gathered on day 63 after the first injection of vaccine or placebo. Specimen: peripheral blood, collected in a trial of Ad26.COV2.S vaccine versus placebo. The receptors originated from a person aged 18-60 years who received the Ad26.COV2.S COVID-19 vaccine or a placebo.

The V gene is TRBV19, the J gene TRBJ1-2, with a tentative D call TRBD1 (6 bases). Germline values: CDR1 LNHDA, CDR2 SQIVND (reference sequence). V was cut by 3 bases and J by 10 bases, with 12 bases left in between. The CDR3 runs 12 residues. The CDR3: CASSIRGGHYTF. The CDR3, as DNA: TGTGCCAGTAGTATCCGAGGGGGACACTACACCTTC.

The chain has TRBV2 and TRBJ2-5; unclear D gene. Trimming shortened V by 7 bases and J by 5 bases, and 11 bases separated the two germline ends. This CDR3 has 12 residues. Germline CDR1 and CDR2: SNHLY and FYNNEI. The CDR3 DNA is TGTGCCAGCACGACGGGTTGGGAGACCCAGTACTTC. Its protein is CASTTGWETQYF.

The rearrangement uses TRBV18 and TRBJ1-4; TRBD1 is a possible D gene (5 bases). V lost 4 bases, J lost 8 bases, and 11 bases lay in between. The CDR3 is made up of 13 amino acids. Germline CDR1 KGHSH, CDR2 LQKENI. The CDR3 spells CASSRAGKEKLFF. CDR3 DNA: TGTGCCAGCTCACGGGCAGGGAAAGAAAAACTGTTTTTT.

This clone was picked up a small number of times. The chain joins TRBV12-5 to TRBJ1-6; D might be TRBD1 (5 bases). Germline CDR1 and CDR2: LGHNT and FRNRAP. The V and J ends lost 3 bases and 10 bases respectively, with 13 bases between them. The CDR3 is 14 residues long. CDR3 region: CASGFPGGRSPLHF. In DNA, the CDR3 is TGTGCTAGTGGTTTCCCCGGGGGTAGATCACCCCTCCACTTT.

V is TRBV7-2 and J is TRBJ2-1; a possible D gene is TRBD2 (7 bases). CDR1 and CDR2 (germline): SGHTA, FQGNSA. The CDR3 totals 15 residues. V lost 5 bases to trimming and J lost 8 bases, with 19 bases between them. This CDR3 reads CASSPSGGAVYEQFF. CDR3 nucleotide sequence: TGTGCCAGCAGCCCTTCTGGGGGGGCCGTCTATGAGCAGTTCTTC.

The J gene is TRBJ2-5, the V gene TRBV27; TRBD1 might be the D (6 bases). The germline CDR1 and CDR2 sequences are MNHEY and SMNVEV (reference sequence). V was pared by 0 bases and J by 5 bases, with 16 bases between. This CDR3 is 16 amino acids long. CDR3 DNA sequence: TGTGCCAGCAGTTTATCGTCTGGGGGCGGGTGGGAGACCCAGTACTTC. Protein: CASSLSSGGGWETQYF.

V gene TRBV2 combines with J gene TRBJ1-4; perhaps TRBD1 as D (6 bases). The CDR3 is 12 residues long. Germline CDR1 is SNHLY and CDR2 is FYNNEI. CDR3 in amino acids: CAAGGNYEKLFF. CDR3 bases: TGTGCAGCCGGGGGCAACTATGAAAAACTGTTTTTT.

The chain carries TRBV7-8 and TRBJ1-3; no firm D call. The CDR3 loop spans 16 amino acids. CDR1 is SGHVS, CDR2 FQNEAQ, per germline. The germline V and J ends were trimmed by 0 bases and 0 bases, with 9 bases remaining between them. The CDR3 sequence is CASSLAWARSGNTIYF. CDR3 sequence (DNA): TGTGCCAGCAGCTTAGCTTGGGCTCGCTCTGGAAACACCATATATTTT.

This rearrangement joins TRBV7-9 to TRBJ2-1; 9 bases line up with TRBD1. V lost 5 bases and J lost 5; bases outside the gene matches: 13. Germline values: CDR1 SEHNR, CDR2 FQNEAQ (reference sequence). The CDR3 is made up of 17 amino acids. For the CDR3, the DNA is TGTGCCAGCAGCACCGGACCTCCGGGACAGGGAAACAATGAGCAGTTCTTC. Residues: CASSTGPPGQGNNEQFF.

The chain is built from TRBV10-3 and TRBJ2-7, with D hard to call. The CDR3 runs to 12 residues. Germline V gives CDR1 ENHRY, CDR2 SYGVKD. With 0 bases removed from V and 6 bases from J, the gap between germline ends came to 6 bases. The CDR3 loop is CAISESSSEQYF. As DNA, the CDR3 is TGTGCCATCAGTGAGTCGAGTAGCGAGCAGTACTTC.

The chain combines TRBV3-1 (or the pseudogene TRBV3-2) with TRBJ2-1; 8 bases line up with TRBD2. Trimming cost V 1 base and J 10 bases; bases outside gene matches: 6. CDR1 LGHDT and CDR2 YNNKEL come from the germline V gene (reference sequence). This CDR3 contains 14 residues. The CDR3 here is CASSQALAGNEQFF. CDR3 coding DNA: TGTGCCAGCAGCCAAGCTTTAGCGGGGAACGAGCAGTTCTTC.

V and J are TRBV12-5 and TRBJ2-5; TRBD1 agrees at 8 bases. V was pared by 4 bases and J by 3 bases, with 4 bases of the junction left unmatched. Per germline, CDR1 LGHNT and CDR2 FRNRAP. The CDR3 loop spans 14 amino acids. Here the CDR3 DNA reads TGTGCTAGTGGTTCCAGGGGGCGCGAAGAGACCCAGTACTTC. Translated: CASGSRGREETQYF. Looking up the rest from reference TRBV12-5 and TRBJ2-5 gives the full variable domain: DARVTQTPRHKVTEMGQEVTMRCQPILGHNTVFWYRQTMMQGLELLAYFRNRAPLDDSGMPKDRFSAEMPDATLATLKIQPSEPRDSAVYFCASGSRGREETQYFGPGTRLLVL.

This clone was recorded once. The chain couples TRBV3-1 (or the pseudogene TRBV3-2) to TRBJ2-2, with D unresolved. Germline CDR1 LGHDT, CDR2 YNNKEL (reference sequence). Trimming took 1 base from V and 7 from J, leaving 10 bases between them. This CDR3 spans 14 amino acids. CDR3 in amino acids: CASSQVEQNGELFF. CDR3 sequence (DNA): TGTGCCAGCAGCCAAGTTGAACAGAACGGGGAGCTGTTTTTT.

The rearrangement uses TRBV18 and TRBJ1-6; TRBD1 matches at 8 bases. V was pared by 5 bases and J by 7 bases, with 7 bases of the junction left unmatched. Per the germline V gene, CDR1 is KGHSH and CDR2 is LQKENI. CDR3 length: 15 residues. CDR3 in amino acids: CASSSADRGNSPLHF. Written as DNA, the CDR3 is TGTGCCAGCTCATCCGCCGACAGGGGAAATTCACCCCTCCACTTT.

This sequence joins TRBV6-5 and TRBJ1-1; no definite D call. Between the trimmed V and J ends, which lost 6 bases and 7 bases, there was a span of 15 bases. The V gene's germline CDR1 is MNHEY and CDR2 SVGAGI. This CDR3 has 13 amino acids. For the CDR3, the DNA is TGTGCCAGCAGGGATACTGGGCCCTATGAAGCTTTCTTT. The encoded protein is CASRDTGPYEAFF.

The chain combines TRBV6-5 with TRBJ1-4; tentative D call: TRBD1 (5 bases). CDR1 and CDR2 from the germline V gene are MNHEY and SVGAGI. Trimming took off 2 bases at V and 8 bases at J, with 18 bases between the two ends. The CDR3 is 16 amino acids. The CDR3 is CASSYTLLGGNEKLFF. CDR3 coding DNA: TGTGCCAGCAGTTACACCCTGCTTGGGGGTAACGAAAAACTGTTTTTT.

This clone was found a few times. The chain links TRBV24-1 to TRBJ2-7; maybe TRBD1 (7 bases). This CDR3 comprises 13 residues. Germline-derived CDR1 and CDR2 are KGHDR and SFDVKD. V was trimmed by 3 bases and J by 5 bases, leaving 10 bases between them. The CDR3 bases are TGTGCCACCAGTGATGCAGGGGGGCACGAGCAGTACTTC. This encodes CATSDAGGHEQYF.

The chain couples TRBV12-3 or TRBV12-4 to TRBJ2-1; D uncertain. V dropped 5 bases and J dropped 2 bases, with 4 bases sitting between them. The CDR3 spans 12 residues. In DNA, the CDR3 is TGTGCCAGCAGTAGCCCCTACAATGAGCAGTTCTTC. Its protein is CASSSPYNEQFF.

This chain connects TRBV19 to TRBJ2-2; D is undetermined. Germline V gene lookup returns CDR1 LNHDA and CDR2 SQIVND (reference sequence). This CDR3 has 14 amino acids. The germline V and J ends were trimmed by 7 bases and 4 bases, with 13 bases remaining between them. CDR3 in amino acids: CASMVRQFTGELFF. The CDR3 DNA sequence: TGTGCCAGTATGGTTCGACAATTCACCGGGGAGCTGTTTTTT.